The present T cell receptor beta chain was sequenced within a study of T-cell memory formation after mild COVID-19. TCRdb used MiXCR to reprocess the 5' RACE reads, holding one entry per CDR3 protein. The sample consists of hundreds of thousands of distinct CDR3 sequences, roughly 20% of them appearing once. This clonotype occurred a few times. The CDR3 is 15 amino acids. From germline, CDR1 is KGHSH and CDR2 LQKENI. V lost 3 bases and J lost 6; bases outside the gene matches: 9. The rearrangement links TRBV18 to TRBJ1-2; 8 positions match TRBD1. This receptor was identified in an adult woman who had mild COVID-19 (a few samples of this study predate the infection). Cell type and time point are not known. Sequenced input: PBMCs or a T cell subset sorted from them (not recorded which). The CDR3 loop is CASSPSLTGAHGYTF. DNA for the CDR3: TGTGCCAGCTCACCCTCCTTGACAGGGGCCCATGGCTACACCTTC.